These 27 T cell receptor beta chains were all obtained from the same sample, sequenced in a study of PD-1 blockade in classical Hodgkin lymphoma. Produced via immunoSEQ multiplex PCR; TCRdb's table is partial and in-frame only. The sample holds about 28,000 clones, around 80% seen once. Time point noted: cycle 4 day 1 (C4D1), after 5 to 7 weeks of nivolumab. With no exception, relapse followed autologous stem cell transplantation in all patients, and brentuximab vedotin exposure varied. The sample consisted of peripheral blood mononuclear cells (PBMCs), taken before the fourth cycle of nivolumab. All receptors derive from a human donor with classical Hodgkin lymphoma.

The chain couples TRBV21-1 to TRBJ2-7; TRBD1, the D gene given by the table, was not confirmed from the DNA. TRBV21-1 is shown as a pseudogene. The CDR3 contains 14 residues. CDR3 in DNA: TGTGCCAGCATCGATCAGACAGGCGTCTGCGAGCAGTACTTC. Translation: CASIDQTGVCEQYF.

The table lists this clone with a few counts. The rearrangement joins TRBV18 to TRBJ2-7; 8 bases match TRBD2. CDR1 and CDR2 (germline): KGHSH, LQKENI. The CDR3 runs 14 residues. V dropped 4 bases and J dropped 7; count of bases not matched to a gene: 9. The CDR3 region is CASSLAGQGGEQYF. CDR3 nucleotides: TGTGCCAGCTCACTAGCGGGGCAGGGAGGGGAGCAGTACTTC. The full variable domain, its missing parts supplied by reference TRBV18 and TRBJ2-7, is NAGVMQNPRHLVRRRGQEARLRCSPMKGHSHVYWYRQLPEEGLKFMVYLQKENIIDESGMPKERFSAEFPKEGPSILRIQQVVRGDSAAYFCASSLAGQGGEQYFGPGTRLTVT.

The CDR3 loop is CASTTGTSGNQPQHF. The CDR3 DNA reads as TGTGCCAGCACGACCGGGACAAGTGGGAATCAGCCCCAGCATTTT. The chain carries TRBV6-1 and TRBJ1-5, with D tentatively TRBD1 (6 bases). V was pared by 7 bases and J by 4 bases, with 17 bases between. Germline CDR1 reads MNHNS; CDR2 reads SASEGT. CDR3 length equals 15 residues.

The chain carries TRBV19 and TRBJ2-1; D assignment may be TRBD1 or TRBD2 (6 bases each). The CDR3 runs 17 residues. V was cut by 5 bases and J by 9 bases, with 26 bases left in between. Germline lookup yields CDR1 LNHDA and CDR2 SQIVND (reference sequence). The CDR3 here is CASSQQSGSPGGGEQFF. The DNA for the CDR3 is TGTGCCAGTAGTCAACAATCCGGGTCTCCCGGGGGCGGTGAGCAGTTCTTC.

The rearrangement uses TRBV9 and TRBJ1-5; tentatively, D is TRBD1 (5 bases). The CDR3 has 16 amino acids. Germline CDR1 SGDLS, CDR2 YYNGEE. The V and J ends lost 0 bases and 8 bases respectively, with 18 bases between them. The CDR3: CASSVGWTGGTEPQHF. CDR3 bases: TGTGCCAGCAGCGTAGGTTGGACGGGAGGGACTGAGCCCCAGCATTTT.

The genes are TRBV10-3 and TRBJ1-2; no clear D gene. Germline V lookup: CDR1 ENHRY, CDR2 SYGVKD. This CDR3 contains 14 residues. V lost 3 bases and J lost 5, with 13 bases in between. The CDR3 DNA reads as TGTGCCATCAGTGATGTCGGGAGGAGTTATGGCTACACCTTC. This encodes CAISDVGRSYGYTF.

The chain links TRBV18 to TRBJ1-3; 7 nucleotides agree with TRBD1. After removal of 4 bases from V and 0 bases from J, the junction contained 6 bases not matched to a gene. This CDR3 has 16 residues. Germline V gene lookup returns CDR1 KGHSH and CDR2 LQKENI. CDR3 DNA: TGTGCCAGCTCACTAACGACAGGGACCTCTGGAAACACCATATATTTT. Its protein product is CASSLTTGTSGNTIYF.

This clone appeared a few times. The V call is TRBV2, the J call TRBJ1-2, with D perhaps TRBD1 (6 bases). This CDR3 spans 11 amino acids. The germline V gene has CDR1 SNHLY and CDR2 FYNNEI. Between the trimmed V and J ends, which lost 8 bases and 5 bases, there was a span of 9 bases. CDR3 sequence reads: CASQGYYGYTF. The DNA of the CDR3 is TGTGCCAGCCAGGGGTATTATGGCTACACCTTC.

This clone occurred once. CDR3 region: CASSPPASYEQYF. CDR3 coding DNA: TGTGCCAGCAGTCCCCCGGCCTCCTACGAGCAGTACTTC. This rearrangement joins TRBV28 to TRBJ2-7; D remains unclear. CDR1 is MDHEN, CDR2 SYDVKM, per germline. The CDR3 has 13 residues. Between the trimmed V and J ends, which lost 5 bases and 0 bases, there was a span of 8 bases. Variable domain in full (rest from reference TRBV28 and TRBJ2-7): DVKVTQSSRYLVKRTGEKVFLECVQDMDHENMFWYRQDPGLGLRLIYFSYDVKMKEKGDIPEGYSVSREKKERFSLILESASTNQTSMYLCASSPPASYEQYFGPGTRLTVT.

This chain links TRBV9 with TRBJ1-5; D may be TRBD1 (5 bases). CDR1 and CDR2 from the germline V gene are SGDLS and YYNGEE. Deletions cut 3 bases from V and 3 bases from J, with 10 bases between. The CDR3 has 14 residues. Here the CDR3 reads CASSARGINQPQHF. The DNA of the CDR3 is TGTGCCAGCAGCGCCCGGGGCATCAATCAGCCCCAGCATTTT.

This clone was found a few times. The chain employs TRBV5-1 and TRBJ1-1, with D maybe TRBD1 (6 bases). V lost 5 bases and J lost 1, with 6 bases in between. Germline CDR1 and CDR2: SGHRS and YFSETQ. This CDR3 is built from 12 residues. The CDR3 coding sequence is TGCGCCAGCAGGACAGGGAACACTGAAGCTTTCTTT. As protein: CASRTGNTEAFF.

This clone was counted a few times. This chain connects TRBV6-1 to TRBJ2-7; 7 bases are shared with TRBD1. Germline lookup yields CDR1 MNHNS and CDR2 SASEGT. Germline trimming cut 0 bases from V and 6 bases from J; bases unmatched to any gene: 5. The CDR3 is 14 amino acids. The CDR3 DNA follows: TGTGCCAGCAGTGAAGCAGGGGGCTTGTTCGAGCAGTACTTC. Protein product: CASSEAGGLFEQYF.

J is TRBJ2-1 and V is TRBV6-6, with TRBD2 matching 8 bases. Germline V gene sequence: CDR1 MNHNY, CDR2 SVGAGI (reference sequence). V lost 4 bases to trimming and J lost 4 bases; unmatched junction nucleotides: 6. This CDR3 has 15 amino acids. The CDR3 DNA reads as TGTGCCAGCAGTTTCGACGGGGGGGGTTACAATGAGCAGTTCTTC. It yields the protein CASSFDGGGYNEQFF.

V gene TRBV6-5 combines with J gene TRBJ1-6, with 8 bases lining up with TRBD1. The CDR3 runs to 15 residues. The junction had 0 bases not matched to a gene; V was cut back by 0 bases and J by 5 bases. CDR1 is MNHEY, CDR2 SVGAGI, per germline. CDR3 sequence reads: CASSYSRGHNSPLHF. In DNA, the CDR3 is TGTGCCAGCAGTTACTCCAGGGGGCATAATTCACCCCTCCACTTT.

This rearrangement joins TRBV5-4 to TRBJ2-7; a weak D match, TRBD2 (6 bases). The germline V gene has CDR1 SGHNT and CDR2 YYREEE (reference sequence). The length of the CDR3 is 14 residues. The V end lost 7 bases, the J end lost 0 bases, and 14 bases lay between the germline ends. The CDR3 is CASGKNGGSYEQYF. The CDR3 nucleotides read TGTGCCAGCGGTAAGAACGGGGGCTCCTACGAGCAGTACTTC.

The chain has TRBV19 and TRBJ1-1; the match to TRBD1 covers 10 bases. This CDR3 is built from 14 residues. The junction had 8 bases not matched to a gene; V was cut back by 10 bases and J by 3 bases. The germline gives CDR1 LNHDA, CDR2 SQIVND (reference sequence). The CDR3 DNA sequence: TGTGCCACCGCCGTGACAGGGGGCTACACTGAAGCTTTCTTT. Its protein is CATAVTGGYTEAFF.

The chain is built from TRBV7-9 and TRBJ2-1; the match to TRBD2 covers 9 bases. Germline trimming cut 1 base from V and 5 bases from J; bases unmatched to any gene: 6. Germline V lookup: CDR1 SEHNR, CDR2 FQNEAQ (reference sequence). This CDR3 is 16 amino acids long. The CDR3 DNA follows: TGTGCCAGCAGCTTAGTCCCTAGCGGGACAAACAATGAGCAGTTCTTC. Translated: CASSLVPSGTNNEQFF.

The gene calls are TRBV7-9 and TRBJ2-1; 7 bases are shared with TRBD2. CDR3 length: 17 residues. The germline CDR1 and CDR2 sequences are SEHNR and FQNEAQ (reference sequence). V gave up 3 bases and J gave up 5 bases; unmatched junction bases: 13. For the CDR3, the DNA is TGTGCCAGCAGCTTCCCCTTGGGGGGGACCACGAACAATGAGCAGTTCTTC. It specifies CASSFPLGGTTNNEQFF.

The DNA of the CDR3 is TGTGCCAGCAGTGAAAGGGGAAGCGGGGAGCTGTTTTTT. Protein: CASSERGSGELFF. The genes are TRBV6-1 and TRBJ2-2; maybe TRBD1 (5 bases). The V end lost 2 bases, the J end lost 7 bases, and 8 bases lay between the germline ends. Germline lookup yields CDR1 MNHNS and CDR2 SASEGT. The CDR3 covers 13 residues.

This clone was counted a few times. The V call is TRBV7-6, the J call TRBJ2-3, with D unresolved. The CDR3 sequence is 14 residues long. Germline CDR1 is SGHVS and CDR2 is FNYEAQ. Trimming stripped 2 bases from V and 4 bases from J, with 10 bases between. Here the CDR3 reads CASSLSPPADTQYF. DNA of the CDR3: TGTGCCAGCAGCTTATCCCCTCCCGCAGATACGCAGTATTTT.

V gene TRBV7-9 combines with J gene TRBJ2-3; D possibly corresponds to TRBD2 (5 bases). Trimming shortened V by 5 bases and J by 4 bases, and 13 bases separated the two germline ends. The germline V gene encodes CDR1 SEHNR and CDR2 FQNEAQ (reference sequence). The CDR3 runs 14 residues. The CDR3, as DNA: TGTGCCAGCAGCAAACTAGTTAGCTCAGATACGCAGTATTTT. Amino acids: CASSKLVSSDTQYF.

The chain combines TRBV15 with TRBJ1-2; 9 positions match TRBD1. Trimming removed 0 bases from V and 6 bases from J; junction bases left unmatched: 5. This CDR3 contains 15 residues. From germline, CDR1 is LNHNV and CDR2 YYDKDF (reference sequence). The CDR3 region is CATSRETRQGDGYTF. Here the CDR3 DNA reads TGTGCCACCAGCAGAGAGACAAGACAGGGGGATGGCTACACCTTC.

The chain links TRBV30 to TRBJ2-6, with 7 positions matching TRBD2. Trimming at V came to 4 bases and at J to 2 bases, leaving 5 bases not matched to a gene. The CDR3 has 15 residues. CDR1 and CDR2 (germline): GTSNPN, SVGIG (reference sequence). Here the CDR3 DNA reads TGTGCCTGGACCATGGGGGGGGCTGGGGCCAACGTCCTGACTTTC. It encodes CAWTMGGAGANVLTF. The entire variable domain, with the rest obtained from reference TRBV30 and TRBJ2-6, is as follows: SQTIHQWPATLVQPVGSPLSLECTVEGTSNPNLYWYRQAAGRGLQLLFYSVGIGQISSEVPQNLSASRPQDRQFILSSKKLLLSDSGFYLCAWTMGGAGANVLTFGAGSRLTVL.

The chain joins TRBV5-4 to TRBJ2-3, with TRBD1 matching 11 bases. Germline trimming cut 2 bases from V and 5 bases from J; bases unmatched to any gene: 4. CDR1 and CDR2 from the germline V gene are SGHNT and YYREEE (reference sequence). The CDR3 spans 15 residues. The CDR3 here is CASSFGQGAIDTQYF. The CDR3 DNA reads as TGTGCCAGCAGCTTTGGACAGGGGGCAATAGATACGCAGTATTTT.

This clone occurred a few times. V and J are TRBV18 and TRBJ1-2, with TRBD1 identical over 7 bases. V shed 4 bases and J 6 bases; nucleotides not matched to a gene: 5. The CDR3 sequence is 13 residues long. Per the germline V gene, CDR1 is KGHSH and CDR2 is LQKENI. In nucleotides, the CDR3 is TGTGCCAGCTCACGAGACACAGGGGATGGCTACACCTTC. Its protein is CASSRDTGDGYTF.

V usage is TRBV27 and J usage is TRBJ2-7, with D uncertain. The V end was cut by 3 bases, the J end by 0 bases, with 12 bases between. Germline lookup yields CDR1 MNHEY and CDR2 SMNVEV (reference sequence). The CDR3 is made up of 15 amino acids. CDR3 bases: TGTGCCAGCAGTTTGCTGGGCCCGATCTCCTACGAGCAGTACTTC. This translates into CASSLLGPISYEQYF.

The chain employs TRBV19 and TRBJ2-5; 8 nucleotides agree with TRBD2. V lost 5 bases, J lost 4 bases, and 9 bases stayed unmatched. Germline CDR1 and CDR2: LNHDA and SQIVND (reference sequence). The CDR3 contains 15 residues. CDR3 sequence reads: CASSARAGAVETQYF. In DNA form, the CDR3 reads TGTGCCAGTAGTGCAAGAGCGGGAGCGGTAGAGACCCAGTACTTC.